This TCR beta chain was profiled in a study of T-cell reconstitution after alpha-beta-depleted transplantation in children. Many counts were recorded for this clonotype. Library preparation (for TCRbeta) was performed with unique molecular identifiers. Each CDR3 protein is one row after TCRdb ran MiXCR on the PCR reads. The sample yields nearly 200,000 distinct CDR3 sequences, about 6% seen once. Sample: PBMCs, taken before TCRalphabeta/CD19-depleted stem cell transplant. The clonotype was recovered from a girl in the first two years of life with combined immunodeficiency, due to receive a stem cell transplant.

The CDR3 DNA follows: TGTGCCAGCAGCTTAGCGGCCAACACTGAAGCTTTCTTT. It translates to CASSLAANTEAFF. The chain couples TRBV7-9 to TRBJ1-1; no clear D. The germline V and J ends were trimmed by 0 bases and 2 bases, with 4 bases remaining between them. CDR1 SEHNR and CDR2 FQNEAQ come from the germline V gene (reference sequence). The length of the CDR3 is 13 residues.